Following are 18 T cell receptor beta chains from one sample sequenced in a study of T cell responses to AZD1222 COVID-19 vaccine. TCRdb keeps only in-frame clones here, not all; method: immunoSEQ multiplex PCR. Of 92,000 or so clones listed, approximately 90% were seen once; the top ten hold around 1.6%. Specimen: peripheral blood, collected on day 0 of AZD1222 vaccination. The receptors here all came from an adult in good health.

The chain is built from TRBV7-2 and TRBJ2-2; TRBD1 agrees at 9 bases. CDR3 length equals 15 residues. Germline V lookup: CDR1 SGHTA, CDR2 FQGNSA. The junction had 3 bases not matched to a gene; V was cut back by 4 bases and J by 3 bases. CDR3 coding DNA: TGTGCCAGCAGCTCACAGGGGGCGGACACCGGGGAGCTGTTTTTT. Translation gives CASSSQGADTGELFF.

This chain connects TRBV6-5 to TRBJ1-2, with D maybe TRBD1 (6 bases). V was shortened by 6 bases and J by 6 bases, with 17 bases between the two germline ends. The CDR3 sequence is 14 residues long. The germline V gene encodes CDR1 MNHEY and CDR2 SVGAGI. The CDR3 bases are TGTGCCAGCAGCACCCGCAACAGGGCTGATGGCTACACCTTC. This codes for CASSTRNRADGYTF.

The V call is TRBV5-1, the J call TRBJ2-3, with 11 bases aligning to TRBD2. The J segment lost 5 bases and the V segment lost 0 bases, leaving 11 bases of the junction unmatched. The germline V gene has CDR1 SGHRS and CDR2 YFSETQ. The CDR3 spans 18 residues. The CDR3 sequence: CASSLARVSGGAVDTQYF. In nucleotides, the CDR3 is TGCGCCAGCAGCTTGGCCCGGGTTAGCGGGGGGGCTGTAGATACGCAGTATTTT.

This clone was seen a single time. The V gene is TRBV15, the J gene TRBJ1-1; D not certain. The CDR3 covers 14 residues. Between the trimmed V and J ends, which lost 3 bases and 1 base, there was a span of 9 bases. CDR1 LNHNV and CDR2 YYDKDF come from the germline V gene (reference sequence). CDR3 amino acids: CATSSRAWNTEAFF. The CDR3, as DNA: TGTGCCACCAGCAGCCGGGCATGGAACACTGAAGCTTTCTTT.

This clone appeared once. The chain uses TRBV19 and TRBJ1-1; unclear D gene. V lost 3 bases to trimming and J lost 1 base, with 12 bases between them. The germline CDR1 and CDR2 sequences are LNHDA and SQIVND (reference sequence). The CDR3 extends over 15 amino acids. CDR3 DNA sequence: TGTGCCAGTAGTATTGACGGCCAGAGGAACACTGAAGCTTTCTTT. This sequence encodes CASSIDGQRNTEAFF.

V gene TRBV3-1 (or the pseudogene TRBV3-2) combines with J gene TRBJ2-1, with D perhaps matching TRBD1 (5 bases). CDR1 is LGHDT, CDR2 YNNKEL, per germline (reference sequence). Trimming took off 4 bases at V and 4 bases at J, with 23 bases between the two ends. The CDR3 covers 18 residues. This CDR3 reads CASSPLSDRRARYNEQFF. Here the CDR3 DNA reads TGTGCCAGCAGCCCTCTCTCGGATCGCAGGGCGCGGTACAATGAGCAGTTCTTC.

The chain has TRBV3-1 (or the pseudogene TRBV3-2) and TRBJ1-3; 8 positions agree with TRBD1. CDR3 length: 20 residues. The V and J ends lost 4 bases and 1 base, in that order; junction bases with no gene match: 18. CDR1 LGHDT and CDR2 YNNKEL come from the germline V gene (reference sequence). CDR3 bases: TGTGCCAGCAGCCCGTCCGGACAGGGTTCTTTCCTTTGGTCTGGAAACACCATATATTTT. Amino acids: CASSPSGQGSFLWSGNTIYF.

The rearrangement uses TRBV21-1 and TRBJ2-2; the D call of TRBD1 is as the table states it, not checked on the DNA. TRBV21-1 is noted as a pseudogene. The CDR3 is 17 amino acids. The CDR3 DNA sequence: TGTGCCAGCAGCCTGAATCCGGGACACCTGAACACCGGGGAGCTGTTTTTT. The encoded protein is CASSLNPGHLNTGELFF.

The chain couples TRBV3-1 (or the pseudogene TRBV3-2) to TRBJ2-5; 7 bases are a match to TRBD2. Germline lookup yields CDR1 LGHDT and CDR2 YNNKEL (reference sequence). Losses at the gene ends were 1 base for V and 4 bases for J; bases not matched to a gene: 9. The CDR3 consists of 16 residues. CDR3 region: CASSQGTSIQLETQYF. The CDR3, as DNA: TGTGCCAGCAGCCAAGGGACTAGTATTCAATTAGAGACCCAGTACTTC.

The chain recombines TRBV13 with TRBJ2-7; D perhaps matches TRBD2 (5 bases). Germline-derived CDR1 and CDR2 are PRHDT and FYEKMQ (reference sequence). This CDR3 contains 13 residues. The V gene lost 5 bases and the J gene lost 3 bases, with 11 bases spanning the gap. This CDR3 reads CASSPAGDYEQYF. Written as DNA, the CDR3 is TGTGCCAGCAGCCCTGCCGGGGACTACGAGCAGTACTTC. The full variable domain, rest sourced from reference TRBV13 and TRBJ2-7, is AAGVIQSPRHLIKEKRETATLKCYPIPRHDTVYWYQQGPGQDPQFLISFYEKMQSDKGSIPDRFSAQQFSDYHSELNMSSLELGDSALYFCASSPAGDYEQYFGPGTRLTVT.

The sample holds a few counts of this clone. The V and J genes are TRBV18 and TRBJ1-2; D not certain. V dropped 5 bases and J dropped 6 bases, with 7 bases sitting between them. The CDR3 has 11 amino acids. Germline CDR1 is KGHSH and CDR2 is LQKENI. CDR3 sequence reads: CASSGGDGYTF. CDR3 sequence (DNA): TGTGCCAGCTCAGGCGGGGATGGCTACACCTTC. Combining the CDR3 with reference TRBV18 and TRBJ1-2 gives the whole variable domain NAGVMQNPRHLVRRRGQEARLRCSPMKGHSHVYWYRQLPEEGLKFMVYLQKENIIDESGMPKERFSAEFPKEGPSILRIQQVVRGDSAAYFCASSGGDGYTFGSGTRLTVV.

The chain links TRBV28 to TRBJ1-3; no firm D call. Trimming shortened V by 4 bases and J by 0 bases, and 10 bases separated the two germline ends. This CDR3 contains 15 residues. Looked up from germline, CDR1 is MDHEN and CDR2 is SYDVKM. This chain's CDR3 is CASSSPANSGNTIYF. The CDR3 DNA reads TGTGCCAGCAGTTCCCCAGCAAACTCTGGAAACACCATATATTTT.

CDR3 sequence: CASSWGQGLGYEQYF. The CDR3 DNA follows: TGTGCCAGCAGTTGGGGACAGGGGTTGGGCTACGAGCAGTACTTC. The chain has TRBV5-4 and TRBJ2-7; TRBD1 aligns across 10 bases. The germline gives CDR1 SGHNT, CDR2 YYREEE (reference sequence). The CDR3 loop spans 15 amino acids. V was clipped by 5 bases and J by 3 bases; unmatched bases: 8. The variable domain in full, with the rest retrieved from reference TRBV5-4 and TRBJ2-7, is ETGVTQSPTHLIKTRGQQVTLRCSSQSGHNTVSWYQQALGQGPQFIFQYYREEENGRGNFPPRFSGLQFPNYSSELNVNALELDDSALYLCASSWGQGLGYEQYFGPGTRLTVT.

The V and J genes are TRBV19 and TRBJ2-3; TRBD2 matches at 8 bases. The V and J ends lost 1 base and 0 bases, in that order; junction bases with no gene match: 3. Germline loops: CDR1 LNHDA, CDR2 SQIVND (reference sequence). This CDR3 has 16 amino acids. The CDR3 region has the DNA TGTGCCAGTAGTATAGCAGCGGGGGCTAGCACAGATACGCAGTATTTT. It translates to CASSIAAGASTDTQYF. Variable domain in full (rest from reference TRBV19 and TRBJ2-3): DGGITQSPKYLFRKEGQNVTLSCEQNLNHDAMYWYRQDPGQGLRLIYYSQIVNDFQKGDIAEGYSVSREKKESFPLTVTSAQKNPTAFYLCASSIAAGASTDTQYFGPGTRLTVL.

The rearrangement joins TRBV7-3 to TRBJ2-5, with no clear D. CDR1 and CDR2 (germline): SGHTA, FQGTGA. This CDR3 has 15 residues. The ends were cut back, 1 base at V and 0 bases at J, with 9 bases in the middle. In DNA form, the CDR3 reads TGTGCCAGCAGCTTAATGGGCGCTCACCAAGAGACCCAGTACTTC. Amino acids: CASSLMGAHQETQYF.

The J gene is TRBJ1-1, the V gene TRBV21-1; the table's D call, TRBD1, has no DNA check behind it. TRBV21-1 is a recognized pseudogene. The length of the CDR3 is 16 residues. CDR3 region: CASSKMGTGLNTEAFF. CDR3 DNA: TGTGCCAGCAGCAAAATGGGGACAGGGTTAAACACTGAAGCTTTCTTT.

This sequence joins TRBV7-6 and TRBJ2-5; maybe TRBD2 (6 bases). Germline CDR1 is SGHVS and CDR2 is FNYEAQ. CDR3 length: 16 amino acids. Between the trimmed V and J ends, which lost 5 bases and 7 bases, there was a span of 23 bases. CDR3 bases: TGTGCCAGCAGCATAACCCGCGGGGAAGGGCGTTGGACCCAGTACTTC. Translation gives CASSITRGEGRWTQYF.

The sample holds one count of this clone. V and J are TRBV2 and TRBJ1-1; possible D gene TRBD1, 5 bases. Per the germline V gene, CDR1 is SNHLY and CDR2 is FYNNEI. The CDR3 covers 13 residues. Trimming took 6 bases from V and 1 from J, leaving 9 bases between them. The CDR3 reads CASSGQGNTEAFF. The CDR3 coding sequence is TGTGCCAGCAGCGGCCAGGGGAACACTGAAGCTTTCTTT. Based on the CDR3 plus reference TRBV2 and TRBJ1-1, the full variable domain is EPEVTQTPSHQVTQMGQEVILRCVPISNHLYFYWYRQILGQKVEFLVSFYNNEISEKSEIFDDQFSVERPDGSNFTLKIRSTKLEDSAMYFCASSGQGNTEAFFGQGTRLTVV.